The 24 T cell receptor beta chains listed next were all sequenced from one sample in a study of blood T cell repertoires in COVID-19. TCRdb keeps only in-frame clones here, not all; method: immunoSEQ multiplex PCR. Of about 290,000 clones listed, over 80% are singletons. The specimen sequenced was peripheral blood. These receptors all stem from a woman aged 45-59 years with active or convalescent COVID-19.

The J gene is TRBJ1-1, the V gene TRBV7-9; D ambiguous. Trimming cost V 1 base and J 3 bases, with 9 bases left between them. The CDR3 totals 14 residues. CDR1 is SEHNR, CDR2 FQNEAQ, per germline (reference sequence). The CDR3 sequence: CASSLGVRDTEAFF. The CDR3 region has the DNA TGTGCCAGCAGCTTAGGGGTTCGGGACACTGAAGCTTTCTTT.

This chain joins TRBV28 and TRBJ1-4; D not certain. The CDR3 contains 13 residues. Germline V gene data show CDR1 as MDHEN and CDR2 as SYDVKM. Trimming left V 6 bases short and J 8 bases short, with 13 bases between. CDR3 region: CASRAPLLEKLFF. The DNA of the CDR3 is TGTGCCAGCAGGGCTCCCTTATTAGAAAAACTGTTTTTT.

The CDR3 coding sequence is TGTGCCAGCCGACAAACACGGGAAGCTTTCTTT. Translating it yields CASRQTREAFF. The V call is TRBV28, the J call TRBJ1-1; D unclear. Germline CDR1 is MDHEN and CDR2 is SYDVKM. This CDR3 comprises 11 residues. Trimming shortened V by 8 bases and J by 8 bases, and 12 bases separated the two germline ends.

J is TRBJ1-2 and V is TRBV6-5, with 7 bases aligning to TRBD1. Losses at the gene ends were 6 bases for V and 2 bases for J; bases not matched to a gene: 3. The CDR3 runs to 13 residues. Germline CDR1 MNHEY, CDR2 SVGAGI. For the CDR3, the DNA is TGTGCCAGCAGCAAGACAGGGAACTATGGCTACACCTTC. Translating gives CASSKTGNYGYTF.

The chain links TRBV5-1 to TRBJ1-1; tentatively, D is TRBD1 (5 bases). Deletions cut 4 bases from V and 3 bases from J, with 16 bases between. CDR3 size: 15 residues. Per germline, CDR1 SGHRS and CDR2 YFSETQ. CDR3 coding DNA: TGCGCCAGCAGCCAAGTACAGGCGGGGGACACTGAAGCTTTCTTT. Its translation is CASSQVQAGDTEAFF.

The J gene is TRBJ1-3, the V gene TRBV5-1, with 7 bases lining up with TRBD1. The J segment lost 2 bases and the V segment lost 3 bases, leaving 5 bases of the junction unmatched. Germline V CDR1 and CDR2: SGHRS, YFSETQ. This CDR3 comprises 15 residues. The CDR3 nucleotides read TGCGCCAGCAGCTACAGGGGACAGACTGGAAACACCATATATTTT. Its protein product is CASSYRGQTGNTIYF.

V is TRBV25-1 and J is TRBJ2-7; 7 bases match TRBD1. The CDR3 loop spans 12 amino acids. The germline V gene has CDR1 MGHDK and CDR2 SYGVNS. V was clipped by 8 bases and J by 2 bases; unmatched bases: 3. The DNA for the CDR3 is TGTGCCAGCCGCACAGGGGCCTACGAGCAGTACTTC. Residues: CASRTGAYEQYF.

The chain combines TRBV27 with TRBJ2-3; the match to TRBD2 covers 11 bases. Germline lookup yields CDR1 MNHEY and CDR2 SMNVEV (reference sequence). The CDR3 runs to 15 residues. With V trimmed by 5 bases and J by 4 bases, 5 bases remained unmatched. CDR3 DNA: TGTGCCAGCAGTGACGGGACTAGCGGAGCAGATACGCAGTATTTT. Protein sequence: CASSDGTSGADTQYF.

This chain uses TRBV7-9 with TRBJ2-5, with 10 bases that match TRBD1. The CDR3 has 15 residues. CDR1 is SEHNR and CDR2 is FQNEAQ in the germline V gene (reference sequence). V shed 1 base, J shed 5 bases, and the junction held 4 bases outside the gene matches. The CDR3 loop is CASSLGDRGGETQYF. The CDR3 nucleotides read TGTGCCAGCAGCTTAGGGGACAGGGGCGGCGAGACCCAGTACTTC.

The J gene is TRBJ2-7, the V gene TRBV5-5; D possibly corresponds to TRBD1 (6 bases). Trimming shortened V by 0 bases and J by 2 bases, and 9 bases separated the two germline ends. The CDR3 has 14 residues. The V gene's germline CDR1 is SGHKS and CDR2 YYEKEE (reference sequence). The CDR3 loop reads CASSLGTVTYEQYF. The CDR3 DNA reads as TGTGCCAGCAGCTTGGGGACAGTCACCTACGAGCAGTACTTC.

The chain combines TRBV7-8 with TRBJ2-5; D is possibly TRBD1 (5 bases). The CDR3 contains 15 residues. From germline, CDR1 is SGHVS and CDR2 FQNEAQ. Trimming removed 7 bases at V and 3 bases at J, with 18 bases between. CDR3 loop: CASTPLQPREETQYF. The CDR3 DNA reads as TGTGCCAGCACCCCATTACAGCCCAGGGAAGAGACCCAGTACTTC.

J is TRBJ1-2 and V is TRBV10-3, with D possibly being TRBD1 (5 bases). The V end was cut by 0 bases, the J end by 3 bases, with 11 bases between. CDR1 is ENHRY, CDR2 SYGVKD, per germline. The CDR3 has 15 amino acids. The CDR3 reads CAISESMDTYYGYTF. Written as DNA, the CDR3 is TGTGCCATCAGTGAGTCGATGGACACCTACTATGGCTACACCTTC.

The CDR3 sequence is CASSLTSLRARGMESNYGYTF. Written as DNA, the CDR3 is TGCGCCAGCAGCCTTACATCCTTAAGGGCACGGGGAATGGAGTCTAACTATGGCTACACCTTC. V and J are TRBV4-1 and TRBJ1-2; D is uncertain. CDR1 and CDR2 from the germline V gene are MGHRA and YSYEKL. Trimming removed 4 bases from V and 0 bases from J, with 30 bases in between. The CDR3 covers 21 residues.

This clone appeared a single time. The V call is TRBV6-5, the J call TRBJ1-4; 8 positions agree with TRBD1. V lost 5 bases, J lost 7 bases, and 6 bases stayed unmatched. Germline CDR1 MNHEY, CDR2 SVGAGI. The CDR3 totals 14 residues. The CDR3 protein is CASSPDREGEKLFF. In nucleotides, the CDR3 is TGTGCCAGCAGTCCGGACAGGGAGGGTGAAAAACTGTTTTTT.

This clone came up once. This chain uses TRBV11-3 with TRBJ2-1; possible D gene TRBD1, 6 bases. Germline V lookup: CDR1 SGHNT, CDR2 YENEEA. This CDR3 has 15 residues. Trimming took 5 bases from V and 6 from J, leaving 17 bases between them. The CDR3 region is CASSPTHTGSNEQFF. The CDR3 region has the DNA TGTGCCAGCAGCCCAACCCATACAGGGAGCAATGAGCAGTTCTTC.

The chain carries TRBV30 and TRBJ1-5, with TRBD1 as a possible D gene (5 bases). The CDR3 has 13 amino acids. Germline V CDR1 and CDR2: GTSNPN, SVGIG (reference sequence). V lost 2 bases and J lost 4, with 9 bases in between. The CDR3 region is CAWSLGQNQPQHF. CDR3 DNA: TGTGCCTGGAGTCTGGGGCAAAATCAGCCCCAGCATTTT.

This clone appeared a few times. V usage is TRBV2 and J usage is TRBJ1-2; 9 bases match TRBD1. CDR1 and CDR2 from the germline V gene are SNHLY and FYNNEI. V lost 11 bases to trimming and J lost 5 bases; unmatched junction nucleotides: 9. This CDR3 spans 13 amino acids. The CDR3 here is CAGTGLSGYGYTF. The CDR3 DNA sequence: TGTGCCGGGACAGGGCTGTCTGGGTATGGCTACACCTTC.

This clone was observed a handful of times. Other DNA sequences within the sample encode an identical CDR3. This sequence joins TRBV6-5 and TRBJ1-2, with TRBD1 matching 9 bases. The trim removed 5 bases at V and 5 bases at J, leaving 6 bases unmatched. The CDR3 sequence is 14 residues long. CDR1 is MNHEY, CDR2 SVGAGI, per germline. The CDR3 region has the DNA TGTGCCAGCAGTCCAGGACAGGGGCGATATGGCTACACCTTC. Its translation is CASSPGQGRYGYTF.

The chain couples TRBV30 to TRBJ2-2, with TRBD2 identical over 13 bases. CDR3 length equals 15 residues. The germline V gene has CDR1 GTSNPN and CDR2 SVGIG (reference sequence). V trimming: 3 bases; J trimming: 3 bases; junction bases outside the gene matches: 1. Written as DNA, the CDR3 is TGTGCCTGGAGGGGACTAGCGGGACACACCGGGGAGCTGTTTTTT. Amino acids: CAWRGLAGHTGELFF.

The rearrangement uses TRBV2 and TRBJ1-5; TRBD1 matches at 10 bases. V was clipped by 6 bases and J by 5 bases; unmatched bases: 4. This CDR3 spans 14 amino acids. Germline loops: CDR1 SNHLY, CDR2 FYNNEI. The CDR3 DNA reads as TGTGCCAGCAGGTTCGGACAGGGGGATCAGCCCCAGCATTTT. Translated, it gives CASRFGQGDQPQHF. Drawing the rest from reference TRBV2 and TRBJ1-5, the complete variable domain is EPEVTQTPSHQVTQMGQEVILRCVPISNHLYFYWYRQILGQKVEFLVSFYNNEISEKSEIFDDQFSVERPDGSNFTLKIRSTKLEDSAMYFCASRFGQGDQPQHFGDGTRLSIL.

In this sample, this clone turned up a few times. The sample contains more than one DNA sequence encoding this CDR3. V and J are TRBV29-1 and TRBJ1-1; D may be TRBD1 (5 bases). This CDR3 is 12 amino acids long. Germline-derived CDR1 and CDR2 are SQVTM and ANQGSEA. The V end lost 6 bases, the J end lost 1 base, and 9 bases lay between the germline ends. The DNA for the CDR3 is TGCAGCGTCCAGGGCTGGAACACTGAAGCTTTCTTT. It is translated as CSVQGWNTEAFF.

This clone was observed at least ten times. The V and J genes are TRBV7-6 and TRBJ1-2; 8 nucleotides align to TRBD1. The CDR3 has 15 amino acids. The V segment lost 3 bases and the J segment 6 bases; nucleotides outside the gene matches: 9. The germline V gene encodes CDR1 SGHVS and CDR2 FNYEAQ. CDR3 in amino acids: CASSFGQGRFDGYTF. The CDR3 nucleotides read TGTGCCAGCAGCTTCGGACAGGGACGTTTCGATGGCTACACCTTC.

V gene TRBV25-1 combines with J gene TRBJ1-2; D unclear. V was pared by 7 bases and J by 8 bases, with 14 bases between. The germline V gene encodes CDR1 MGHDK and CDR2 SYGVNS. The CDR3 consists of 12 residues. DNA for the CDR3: TGTGCCAGCATCTCCAGCGGAGGGGGCTACACCTTC. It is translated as CASISSGGGYTF.

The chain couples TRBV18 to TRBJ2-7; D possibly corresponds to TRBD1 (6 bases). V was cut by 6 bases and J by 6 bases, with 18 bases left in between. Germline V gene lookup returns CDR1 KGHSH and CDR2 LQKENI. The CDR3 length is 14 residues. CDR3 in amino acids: CASSLGAEKLEQYF. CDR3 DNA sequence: TGTGCCAGCTCTCTGGGGGCCGAAAAGCTCGAGCAGTACTTC.